The 8 T cell receptor beta chains listed next were all sequenced from one sample in a study of post-analysis software for immune sequencing data. Their antigens remain unidentified. Overall study findings and caveats: A handful of TRBV segments were significantly more frequent in patients than in controls. TRBV5-6, TRBV5-1 and TRBV20-1 were among these segments.

cDNA libraries for TCR beta contained unique molecular identifiers. TCRdb passed the PCR reads through MiXCR, listing each CDR3 protein once. The sample shows around 700,000 distinct CDR3 sequences, approximately 60% of them seen only once. The sequenced material came from blood. These receptors came from a girl between 2 and 10 years old with multiple sclerosis.

V is TRBV7-2 and J is TRBJ1-1; 8 bases align to TRBD1. V dropped 1 base and J dropped 4; count of bases not matched to a gene: 5. Germline assignment: CDR1 SGHTA and CDR2 FQGNSA. This CDR3 has 15 residues. CDR3 region: CASSLGTGMGTEAFF. CDR3 DNA: TGTGCCAGCAGCTTAGGGACAGGGATGGGCACTGAAGCTTTCTTT.

This clonotype was detected only a few times. This sequence joins TRBV12-3 or TRBV12-4 and TRBJ2-7; no firm D call. Deletions cut 3 bases from V and 6 bases from J, with 6 bases between. This CDR3 has 11 amino acids. The CDR3 DNA follows: TGTGCCAGCAGTTTTTCGAGCGAGCAGTACTTC. It is translated as CASSFSSEQYF.

The V and J genes are TRBV6-1 and TRBJ2-1, with 12 bases that match TRBD1. J was trimmed by 4 bases and V by 3 bases; bases with no gene match: 4. From germline, CDR1 is MNHNS and CDR2 SASEGT. The CDR3 contains 16 residues. In DNA, the CDR3 is TGTGCCAGCAGTGAGTGGGACAGGGGGCTGTACAATGAGCAGTTCTTC. Translating it yields CASSEWDRGLYNEQFF.

CDR3 DNA sequence: TGTGCCACCAGTGATTTAGGGGAAGAGACCCAGTACTTC. Translated: CATSDLGEETQYF. V and J are TRBV24-1 and TRBJ2-5; D may be TRBD1 (5 bases). From germline, CDR1 is KGHDR and CDR2 SFDVKD. V was cut by 1 base and J by 3 bases, with 5 bases left in between. This CDR3 comprises 13 residues.

This clonotype showed up many times. V gene TRBV29-1 combines with J gene TRBJ1-2; TRBD1 matches 8 bases. CDR1 and CDR2 (germline): SQVTM, ANQGSEA. The CDR3 is 11 amino acids. J gave up 4 bases and V 8 bases, and 3 bases lay outside the gene matches. The CDR3 DNA reads TGCAGCTCACAGGGGGGCTATGGCTACACCTTC. Its translation: CSSQGGYGYTF.

The chain joins TRBV10-2 to TRBJ1-5; 11 nucleotides match TRBD1. The germline gives CDR1 WSHSY, CDR2 SAAADI. Trimming removed 8 bases from V and 0 bases from J; junction bases left unmatched: 0. The CDR3 is 14 amino acids. CDR3 DNA sequence: TGCGCCAGCGGACAGGGGGCTAGCAATCAGCCCCAGCATTTT. It specifies CASGQGASNQPQHF.

The chain links TRBV12-3 or TRBV12-4 to TRBJ1-2, with D maybe TRBD1 (5 bases). Trimming took 0 bases from V and 1 from J, leaving 15 bases between them. The CDR3 runs to 17 residues. The CDR3 DNA reads TGTGCCAGCAGTTTAGCGTTGGGGTCGACAGTTAACTATGGCTACACCTTC. Its protein product is CASSLALGSTVNYGYTF.

This chain links TRBV6-6 with TRBJ2-5, with D perhaps being TRBD1 or TRBD2 (5 bases each). The DNA end favors TRBJ2-7, so the J call may be wrong. Germline V lookup: CDR1 MNHNY, CDR2 SVGAGI (reference sequence). This CDR3 spans 12 amino acids. The CDR3 protein is CASSPAGGEQYF. In DNA, the CDR3 is TGTGCCAGCAGTCCGGCTGGGGGCGAGCAGTACTTC.